This T cell receptor (beta chain) was obtained from a study of cytomegalovirus exposure and HLA in healthy donors. PCR amplification relied on 60 Vbeta primers (plus 13 Jbeta primers). Using immunoSEQ multiplex PCR, the repertoire was profiled, and TCRdb retains in-frame clones only, with some absent. This repertoire shows over 85,000 clones, approximately 85% found once; its top ten account for roughly 5%. Whole-study findings and limits: It was reported in a later analysis that an Asian-associated ancestry cluster showed fewer N-insertions than the roughly 670-donor mean. An analysis was carried out at a later point. It showed that HLA-associated TCR beta chains were more clonally expanded than equally common non-associated chains. An analysis done earlier found most TCR beta V segments productive about 87% or about 30% of the time.

Worth noting for this clone: Its specificity is unknown.

The CDR3 runs 16 residues. The ends lost 5 bases at V and 0 bases at J; junction bases unmatched: 8. Germline values: CDR1 KGHSH, CDR2 LQKENI. The TCR was taken from a man aged 35 to 55 in good health and CMV-seropositive. The sequenced sample was PBMCs. The V gene is TRBV18, the J gene TRBJ1-2, with 8 bases aligning to TRBD1. CDR3 in amino acids: CASSGPGQETNYGYTF. In DNA, the CDR3 is TGTGCCAGCTCAGGACCGGGACAGGAAACTAACTATGGCTACACCTTC.